This T cell receptor (beta chain) was profiled in a study of technical replicates of blood from several donors. The length of the CDR3 is 11 residues. CDR1 DFQATT and CDR2 SNEGSKA come from the germline V gene (reference sequence). The V end was cut by 4 bases, the J end by 6 bases, with 10 bases between. The protocol was immunoSEQ multiplex PCR, while the TCRdb copy is restricted to in-frame clones and leaves out a portion. The profile shows about 56,000 clones, nearly 95% of them singletons. The chain combines TRBV20-1 with TRBJ2-7, with unresolved D. The sequencing sample was made of PBMCs. The source of this sequence is a human donor in good health. Some clones in this sample may be carry-over from other donors' samples. This CDR3 reads CSATPSLEQYF. Here the CDR3 DNA reads TGCAGTGCTACCCCCTCCCTCGAGCAGTACTTC.